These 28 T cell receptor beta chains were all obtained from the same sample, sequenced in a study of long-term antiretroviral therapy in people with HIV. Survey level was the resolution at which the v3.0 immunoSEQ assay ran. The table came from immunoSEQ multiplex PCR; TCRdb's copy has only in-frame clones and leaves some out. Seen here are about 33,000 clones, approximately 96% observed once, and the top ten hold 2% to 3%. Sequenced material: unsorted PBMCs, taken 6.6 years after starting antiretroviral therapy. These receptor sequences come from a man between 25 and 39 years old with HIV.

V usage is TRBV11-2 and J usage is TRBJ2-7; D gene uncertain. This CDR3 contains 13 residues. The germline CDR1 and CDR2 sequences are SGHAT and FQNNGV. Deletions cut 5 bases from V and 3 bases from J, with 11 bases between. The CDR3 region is CASSPPSSYEQYF. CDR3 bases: TGTGCCAGCAGCCCCCCTTCTAGCTACGAGCAGTACTTC.

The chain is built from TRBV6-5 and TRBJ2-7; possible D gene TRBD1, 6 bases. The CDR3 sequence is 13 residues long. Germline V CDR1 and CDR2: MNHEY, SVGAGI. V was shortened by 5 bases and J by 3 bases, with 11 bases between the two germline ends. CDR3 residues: CASSPGQNYEQYF. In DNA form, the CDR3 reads TGTGCCAGCAGTCCGGGACAAAACTACGAGCAGTACTTC.

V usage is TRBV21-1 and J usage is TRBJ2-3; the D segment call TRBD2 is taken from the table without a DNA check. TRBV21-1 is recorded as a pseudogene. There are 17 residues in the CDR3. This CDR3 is CASSKARGSGEDDTQYF. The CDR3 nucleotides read TGTGCCAGCAGCAAAGCCAGGGGTAGCGGGGAGGATGATACGCAGTATTTT.

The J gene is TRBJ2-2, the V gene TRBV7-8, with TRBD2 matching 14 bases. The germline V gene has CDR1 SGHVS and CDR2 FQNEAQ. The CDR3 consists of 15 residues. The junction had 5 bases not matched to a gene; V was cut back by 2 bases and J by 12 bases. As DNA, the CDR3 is TGTGCCAGCAGCTTACAAGGACTAGCGGGGGGTCAGCTGTTTTTT. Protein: CASSLQGLAGGQLFF.

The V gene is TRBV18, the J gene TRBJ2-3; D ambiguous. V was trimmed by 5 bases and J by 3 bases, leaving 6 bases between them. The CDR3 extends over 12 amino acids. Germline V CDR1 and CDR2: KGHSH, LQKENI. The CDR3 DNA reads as TGTGCCAGCTCAAAACAGACAGATACGCAGTATTTT. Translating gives CASSKQTDTQYF.

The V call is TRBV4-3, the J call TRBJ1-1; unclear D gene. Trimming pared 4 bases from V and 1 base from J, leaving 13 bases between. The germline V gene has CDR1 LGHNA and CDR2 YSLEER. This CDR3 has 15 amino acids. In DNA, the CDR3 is TGCGCCAGCAGCCTCCGGGTAAGAGAGAACACTGAAGCTTTCTTT. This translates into CASSLRVRENTEAFF.

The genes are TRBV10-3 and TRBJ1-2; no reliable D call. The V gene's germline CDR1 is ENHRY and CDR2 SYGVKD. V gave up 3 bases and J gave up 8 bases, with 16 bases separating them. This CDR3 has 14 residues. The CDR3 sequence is CAISEGKGVDGYTF. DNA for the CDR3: TGTGCCATCAGTGAAGGAAAAGGCGTTGACGGCTACACCTTC.

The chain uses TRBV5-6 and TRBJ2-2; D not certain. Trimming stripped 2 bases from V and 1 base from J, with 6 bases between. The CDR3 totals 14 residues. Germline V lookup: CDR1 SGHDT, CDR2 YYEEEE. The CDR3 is CASSFSRNTGELFF. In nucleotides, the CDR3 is TGTGCCAGCAGCTTCAGCAGGAACACCGGGGAGCTGTTTTTT.

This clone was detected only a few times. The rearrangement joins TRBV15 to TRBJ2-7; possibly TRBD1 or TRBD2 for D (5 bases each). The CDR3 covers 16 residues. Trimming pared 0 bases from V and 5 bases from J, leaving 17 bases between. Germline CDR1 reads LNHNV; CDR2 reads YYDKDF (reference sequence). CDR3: CATSRDLGTGTNEQYF. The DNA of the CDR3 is TGTGCCACCAGCAGAGATCTAGGGACCGGGACCAACGAGCAGTACTTC.

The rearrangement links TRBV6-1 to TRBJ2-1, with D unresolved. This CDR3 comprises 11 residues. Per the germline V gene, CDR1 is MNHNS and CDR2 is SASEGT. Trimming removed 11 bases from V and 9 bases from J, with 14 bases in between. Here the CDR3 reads CASHRFAEQFF. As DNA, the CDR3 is TGTGCCTCTCATAGATTCGCTGAGCAGTTCTTC.

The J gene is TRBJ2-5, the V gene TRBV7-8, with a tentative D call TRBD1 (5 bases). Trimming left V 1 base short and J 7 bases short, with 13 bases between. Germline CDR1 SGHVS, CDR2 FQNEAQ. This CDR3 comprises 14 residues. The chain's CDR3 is CASSLGRERRTQYF. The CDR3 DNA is TGTGCCAGCAGCTTAGGCAGGGAAAGAAGGACCCAGTACTTC.

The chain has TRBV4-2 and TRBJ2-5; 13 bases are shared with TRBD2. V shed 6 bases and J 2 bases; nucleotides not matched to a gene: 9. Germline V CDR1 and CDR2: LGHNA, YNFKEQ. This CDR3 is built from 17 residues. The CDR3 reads CASSQAGTSGAQETQYF. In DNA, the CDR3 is TGTGCCAGCAGTCAGGCCGGGACTAGCGGGGCGCAAGAGACCCAGTACTTC.

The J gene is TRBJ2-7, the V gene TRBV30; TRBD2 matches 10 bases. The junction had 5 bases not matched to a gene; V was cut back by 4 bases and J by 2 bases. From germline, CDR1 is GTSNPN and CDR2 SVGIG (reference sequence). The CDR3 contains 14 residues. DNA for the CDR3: TGTGCCTGGATGGGGGGGACTAGCGCCTACGAGCAGTACTTC. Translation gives CAWMGGTSAYEQYF. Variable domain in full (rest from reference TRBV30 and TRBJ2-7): SQTIHQWPATLVQPVGSPLSLECTVEGTSNPNLYWYRQAAGRGLQLLFYSVGIGQISSEVPQNLSASRPQDRQFILSSKKLLLSDSGFYLCAWMGGTSAYEQYFGPGTRLTVT.

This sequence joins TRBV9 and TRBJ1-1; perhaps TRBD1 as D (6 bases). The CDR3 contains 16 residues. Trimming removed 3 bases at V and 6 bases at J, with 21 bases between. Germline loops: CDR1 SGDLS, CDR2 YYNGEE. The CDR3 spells CASSGAGAGRNAEAFF. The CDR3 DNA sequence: TGTGCCAGCAGCGGAGCGGGGGCAGGGCGAAATGCTGAAGCTTTCTTT.

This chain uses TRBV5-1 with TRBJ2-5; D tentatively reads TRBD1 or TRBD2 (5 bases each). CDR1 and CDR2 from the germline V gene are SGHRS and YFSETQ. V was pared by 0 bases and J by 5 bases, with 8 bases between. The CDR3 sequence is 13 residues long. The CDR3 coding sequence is TGCGCCAGCAGCTTGGGGGACGGGGAGACCCAGTACTTC. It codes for CASSLGDGETQYF.

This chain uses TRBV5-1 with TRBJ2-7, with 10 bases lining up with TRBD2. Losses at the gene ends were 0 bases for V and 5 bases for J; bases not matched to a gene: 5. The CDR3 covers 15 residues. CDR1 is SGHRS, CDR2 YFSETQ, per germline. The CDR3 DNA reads TGCGCCAGCAGCTTGGTGGCTAGCGGGAGCCACGAGCAGTACTTC. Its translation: CASSLVASGSHEQYF.

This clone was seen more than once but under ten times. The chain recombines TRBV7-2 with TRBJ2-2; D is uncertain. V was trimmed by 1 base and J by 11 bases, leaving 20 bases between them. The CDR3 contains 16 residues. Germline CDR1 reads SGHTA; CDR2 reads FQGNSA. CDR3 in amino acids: CASSLDSWVGSSELFF. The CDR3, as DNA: TGTGCCAGCAGCTTAGATAGCTGGGTAGGCTCGAGCGAGCTGTTTTTT.

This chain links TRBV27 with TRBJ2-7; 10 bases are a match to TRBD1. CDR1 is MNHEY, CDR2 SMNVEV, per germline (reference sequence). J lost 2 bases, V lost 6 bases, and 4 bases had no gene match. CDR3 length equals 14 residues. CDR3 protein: CASSRQGATYEQYF. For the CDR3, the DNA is TGTGCCAGCAGCCGACAGGGGGCTACCTACGAGCAGTACTTC.

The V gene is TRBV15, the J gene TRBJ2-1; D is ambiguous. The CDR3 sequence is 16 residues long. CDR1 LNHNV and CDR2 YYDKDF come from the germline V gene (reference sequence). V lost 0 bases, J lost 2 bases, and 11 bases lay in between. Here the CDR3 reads CATSRDLRYPYNEQFF. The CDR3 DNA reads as TGTGCCACCAGCAGAGATCTGAGGTACCCCTACAATGAGCAGTTCTTC.

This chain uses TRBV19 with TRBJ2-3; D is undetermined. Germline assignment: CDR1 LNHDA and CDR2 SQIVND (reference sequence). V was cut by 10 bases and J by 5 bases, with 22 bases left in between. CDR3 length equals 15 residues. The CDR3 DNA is TGTGCCACCACTACCAGGACCTCGTTTGGAGATACGCAGTATTTT. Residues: CATTTRTSFGDTQYF.

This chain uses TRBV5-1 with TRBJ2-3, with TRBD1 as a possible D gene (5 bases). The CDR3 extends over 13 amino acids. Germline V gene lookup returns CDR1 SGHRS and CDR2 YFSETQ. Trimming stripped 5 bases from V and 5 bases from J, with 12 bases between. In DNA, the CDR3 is TGCGCCAGCAGAGTCAGGGTCGGAGATACGCAGTATTTT. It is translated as CASRVRVGDTQYF.

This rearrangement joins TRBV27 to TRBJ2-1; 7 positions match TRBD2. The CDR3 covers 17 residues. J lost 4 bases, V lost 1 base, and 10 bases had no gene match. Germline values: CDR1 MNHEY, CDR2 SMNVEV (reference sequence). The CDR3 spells CASSLLGMASGYNEQFF. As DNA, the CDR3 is TGTGCCAGCAGTTTATTAGGAATGGCTAGCGGTTACAATGAGCAGTTCTTC.

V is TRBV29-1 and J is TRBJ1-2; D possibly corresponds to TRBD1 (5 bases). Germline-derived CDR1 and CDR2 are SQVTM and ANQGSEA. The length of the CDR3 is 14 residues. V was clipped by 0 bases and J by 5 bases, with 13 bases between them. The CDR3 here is CSVEEARVEYGYTF. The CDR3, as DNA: TGCAGCGTTGAAGAGGCCAGGGTCGAGTATGGCTACACCTTC.

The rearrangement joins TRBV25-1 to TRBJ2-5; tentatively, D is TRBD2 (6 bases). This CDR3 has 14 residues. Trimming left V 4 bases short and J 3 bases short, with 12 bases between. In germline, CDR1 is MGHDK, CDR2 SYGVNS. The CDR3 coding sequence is TGTGCCAGCAGTGCCCCCGGGGGAAAAGAGACCCAGTACTTC. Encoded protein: CASSAPGGKETQYF.

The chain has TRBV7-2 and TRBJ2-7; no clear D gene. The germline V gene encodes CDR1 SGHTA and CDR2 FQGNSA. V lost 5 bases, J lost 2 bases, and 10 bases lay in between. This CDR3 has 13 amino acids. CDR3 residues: CASSRAGTYEQYF. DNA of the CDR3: TGTGCCAGCAGCCGTGCAGGAACCTACGAGCAGTACTTC.

The CDR3 is CASSRTSGTYEQYF. CDR3 bases: TGTGCCAGCAGTAGGACTAGCGGGACATACGAGCAGTACTTC. This chain links TRBV6-5 with TRBJ2-7; 12 bases map to TRBD2. Per the germline V gene, CDR1 is MNHEY and CDR2 is SVGAGI. V was clipped by 5 bases and J by 4 bases; unmatched bases: 3. The length of the CDR3 is 14 residues.

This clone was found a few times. This CDR3 is CASSQEVWSDEQFF. CDR3 in DNA: TGCGCCAGCAGCCAAGAAGTTTGGTCGGATGAGCAGTTCTTC. The chain couples TRBV4-1 to TRBJ2-1, with D unclear. The CDR3 loop spans 14 amino acids. The V gene's germline CDR1 is MGHRA and CDR2 YSYEKL. The V gene lost 0 bases and the J gene lost 8 bases, with 11 bases spanning the gap.

CDR3 DNA: TGTGCCAGCAGCTCACTAGCGGGAGGGTCGGGGGAGACCCAGTACTTC. It translates to CASSSLAGGSGETQYF. V is TRBV7-6 and J is TRBJ2-5; 13 positions agree with TRBD2. The V gene end was trimmed by 4 bases and the J gene end by 5 bases; junction bases not matched to a gene: 7. The germline gives CDR1 SGHVS, CDR2 FNYEAQ. CDR3 size: 16 residues.